The 10 T cell receptor beta chains given below trace back to one sample, sequenced in a study of cytomegalovirus exposure and HLA in healthy donors. Primers: 60 Vbeta forward and 13 Jbeta reverse. The protocol was immunoSEQ multiplex PCR, while the TCRdb copy is restricted to in-frame clones and leaves out a portion. The table lists 100,000 to 150,000 clones, 78% of them singletons, with roughly 11% in the top ten. Sequencing used PBMCs. The origin of the receptors is a man aged 25-40 years in good health and CMV-seropositive.

This clone turned up a few times. The chain uses TRBV28 and TRBJ2-7; D unresolved. Trimming took off 5 bases at V and 5 bases at J, with 7 bases between the two ends. The CDR3 sequence is 11 residues long. CDR1 and CDR2 (germline): MDHEN, SYDVKM. The CDR3 sequence: CASSPYDEQYF. CDR3 nucleotides: TGTGCCAGCAGTCCTTATGACGAGCAGTACTTC. Full variable domain (missing parts from reference TRBV28 and TRBJ2-7): DVKVTQSSRYLVKRTGEKVFLECVQDMDHENMFWYRQDPGLGLRLIYFSYDVKMKEKGDIPEGYSVSREKKERFSLILESASTNQTSMYLCASSPYDEQYFGPGTRLTVT.

The chain couples TRBV30 to TRBJ2-7; TRBD1 matches 8 bases. CDR1 and CDR2 from the germline V gene are GTSNPN and SVGIG (reference sequence). Trimming removed 4 bases from V and 1 base from J; junction bases left unmatched: 9. The CDR3 loop spans 15 amino acids. The CDR3 coding sequence is TGTGCCTGGACTAAATTCGGGACAGGATCCTACGAGCAGTACTTC. Translated, it gives CAWTKFGTGSYEQYF. Based on the CDR3 plus reference TRBV30 and TRBJ2-7, the full variable domain is SQTIHQWPATLVQPVGSPLSLECTVEGTSNPNLYWYRQAAGRGLQLLFYSVGIGQISSEVPQNLSASRPQDRQFILSSKKLLLSDSGFYLCAWTKFGTGSYEQYFGPGTRLTVT.

In this sample, this clone turned up a few times. This sequence joins TRBV7-9 and TRBJ1-1; D ambiguous. From germline, CDR1 is SEHNR and CDR2 FQNEAQ (reference sequence). Trimming shortened V by 1 base and J by 3 bases, and 6 bases separated the two germline ends. CDR3 length equals 13 residues. The CDR3 region has the DNA TGTGCCAGCAGCTTAGTACGGGACACTGAAGCTTTCTTT. Its translation is CASSLVRDTEAFF.

The chain links TRBV6-5 to TRBJ2-1, with 10 bases fitting TRBD2. The CDR3 spans 16 residues. In germline, CDR1 is MNHEY, CDR2 SVGAGI. With 0 bases clipped from V and 6 bases from J, the junction kept 5 bases outside the gene matches. The CDR3 DNA reads as TGTGCCAGCAGTTACTCTTCTAGCGGGAGTGGCAATGAGCAGTTCTTC. Translation gives CASSYSSSGSGNEQFF.

This rearrangement joins TRBV7-9 to TRBJ1-3; no clear D. CDR3 length: 14 amino acids. The V gene's germline CDR1 is SEHNR and CDR2 FQNEAQ (reference sequence). Between the trimmed V and J ends, which lost 3 bases and 4 bases, there was a span of 10 bases. The CDR3 protein is CASSFTGSGNTIYF. CDR3 DNA: TGTGCCAGCAGCTTCACGGGGTCGGGAAACACCATATATTTT. The full variable domain, completed using reference TRBV7-9 and TRBJ1-3, is DTGVSQNPRHKITKRGQNVTFRCDPISEHNRLYWYRQTLGQGPEFLTYFQNEAQLEKSRLLSDRFSAERPKGSFSTLEIQRTEQGDSAMYLCASSFTGSGNTIYFGEGSWLTVV.

This clone has just a few counts. The rearrangement joins TRBV6-6 to TRBJ2-6, with TRBD1 identical over 7 bases. CDR1 is MNHNY and CDR2 is SVGAGI in the germline V gene (reference sequence). V shed 5 bases, J shed 4 bases, and the junction held 5 bases outside the gene matches. The CDR3 sequence is 15 residues long. CDR3 sequence (DNA): TGTGCCAGCAGTCGAGGGGGCTCGGGGGCCAACGTCCTGACTTTC. It codes for CASSRGGSGANVLTF.

This chain connects TRBV7-3 to TRBJ2-1; 14 bases are shared with TRBD2. The CDR3 totals 15 residues. Per germline, CDR1 SGHTA and CDR2 FQGTGA. Germline trimming cut 6 bases from V and 9 bases from J; bases unmatched to any gene: 7. Here the CDR3 DNA reads TGTGCCAGCAGTTACGGGACTAGCGGGAGCGGTGAGCAGTTCTTC. It codes for CASSYGTSGSGEQFF.

This clone showed up just a few times. For the CDR3, the DNA is TGTGCCATCATGGGGGACAAGGTCGAGTTTGGTGGCTACACCTTC. Its protein is CAIMGDKVEFGGYTF. The rearrangement uses TRBV10-3 and TRBJ1-2, with a possible D match to TRBD1 (6 bases). Germline V gives CDR1 ENHRY, CDR2 SYGVKD. The CDR3 has 15 residues. Trimming took 7 bases from V and 7 from J, leaving 22 bases between them.

The rearrangement joins TRBV9 to TRBJ1-2; no clear D. Trimming left V 4 bases short and J 2 bases short, with 9 bases between. The germline CDR1 and CDR2 sequences are SGDLS and YYNGEE. The CDR3 loop spans 13 amino acids. The CDR3 DNA sequence: TGTGCCAGCAGCTTGGCTCCCAACTATGGCTACACCTTC. Protein product: CASSLAPNYGYTF.

The chain joins TRBV11-2 to TRBJ2-7, with a weak D call TRBD1 (5 bases). With 1 base removed from V and 2 bases from J, the gap between germline ends came to 18 bases. The CDR3 length is 17 residues. Germline lookup yields CDR1 SGHAT and CDR2 FQNNGV. In nucleotides, the CDR3 is TGTGCCAGCAGCTTAGTTGGGGCAGGGTTGGGTACCTACGAGCAGTACTTC. Its protein is CASSLVGAGLGTYEQYF. Variable domain in full (rest from reference TRBV11-2 and TRBJ2-7): EAGVAQSPRYKIIEKRQSVAFWCNPISGHATLYWYQQILGQGPKLLIQFQNNGVVDDSQLPKDRFSAERLKGVDSTLKIQPAKLEDSAVYLCASSLVGAGLGTYEQYFGPGTRLTVT.